The present T cell receptor beta chain was sequenced within a study of T cells after posttransplantation cyclophosphamide. Study findings and constraints: Skin or GI-infiltrating T cells shared few TRB sequences with blood. Recipient CMV seropositivity and CMV reactivation strongly tracked TRB clonality. Later blood repertoires were often dominated by clones from the donor CD8+ memory compartment.

Using immunoSEQ multiplex PCR, the repertoire was profiled, and TCRdb retains in-frame clones only, with some absent. Altogether roughly 49,000 clones were found in the sample, and no singletons occur. The CDR3 covers 13 residues. Germline CDR1 reads LNHDA; CDR2 reads SQIVND (reference sequence). With V trimmed by 6 bases and J by 1 base, 2 bases remained unmatched. This clone was detected ten times or more. The antigen is not known. This clonotype originated in a man aged 35 to 55 in good health, CMV-negative, and a related stem cell transplant donor. The sequencing sample was made of PBMCs. V and J are TRBV19 and TRBJ1-1; TRBD1 agrees at 7 bases. CDR3 sequence: CASSRTGNTEAFF. The CDR3 nucleotides read TGTGCCAGTAGCCGGACAGGGAACACTGAAGCTTTCTTT. The full variable domain, in which reference TRBV19 and TRBJ1-1 provide the parts outside the CDR3, is DGGITQSPKYLFRKEGQNVTLSCEQNLNHDAMYWYRQDPGQGLRLIYYSQIVNDFQKGDIAEGYSVSREKKESFPLTVTSAQKNPTAFYLCASSRTGNTEAFFGQGTRLTVV.